These 27 T cell receptor beta chains share one sample of origin, sequenced in a study of blood T cell repertoires in COVID-19. The protocol was immunoSEQ multiplex PCR, while the TCRdb copy is restricted to in-frame clones and leaves out a portion. The sample contains 99,000 or so clones, just over 85% of which appear only once. Sequenced sample: peripheral blood. These receptors all come from a woman aged 60-75 years in a cohort sampled during active or convalescent COVID-19.

The table lists this clone with a count of one. DNA of the CDR3: TGTGCCAGCACATCGGAGAAGGAAAAACTGTTTTTT. Its translation: CASTSEKEKLFF. The rearrangement joins TRBV28 to TRBJ1-4; D remains ambiguous. Germline CDR1 and CDR2: MDHEN and SYDVKM. This CDR3 region has 12 residues. V gave up 7 bases and J gave up 8 bases, with 11 bases separating them.

This clone showed up just once. The chain has TRBV6-5 and TRBJ2-7; 9 nucleotides agree with TRBD1. V trimming: 2 bases; J trimming: 7 bases; junction bases outside the gene matches: 9. The CDR3 spans 15 residues. CDR1 and CDR2 from the germline V gene are MNHEY and SVGAGI. DNA for the CDR3: TGTGCCAGCAGTTACGGATGGGACAGGGCTCTGGAGCAGTACTTC. Residues: CASSYGWDRALEQYF.

This chain uses TRBV5-1 with TRBJ2-6; D not resolved. Germline V CDR1 and CDR2: SGHRS, YFSETQ. V dropped 0 bases and J dropped 0 bases, with 4 bases sitting between them. The CDR3 is 15 residues long. The CDR3: CASSLELSGANVLTF. DNA for the CDR3: TGCGCCAGCAGCTTGGAGCTCTCTGGGGCCAACGTCCTGACTTTC.

This clone was counted only a few times. The V gene is TRBV11-2, the J gene TRBJ1-1; the D is unclear. This CDR3 is built from 13 residues. Germline CDR1 and CDR2: SGHAT and FQNNGV. V was shortened by 3 bases and J by 3 bases, with 8 bases between the two germline ends. DNA of the CDR3: TGTGCCAGCAGCTTGGGCCAGTACACTGAAGCTTTCTTT. Translating gives CASSLGQYTEAFF.

The chain links TRBV7-3 to TRBJ1-1, with 7 bases matching TRBD1. Germline CDR1 SGHTA, CDR2 FQGTGA. V gave up 5 bases and J gave up 3 bases; unmatched junction bases: 0. The CDR3 spans 12 residues. CDR3 loop: CASSQGDTEAFF. CDR3 nucleotide sequence: TGTGCCAGCAGCCAGGGGGACACTGAAGCTTTCTTT. The full variable domain, completed using reference TRBV7-3 and TRBJ1-1, is GAGVSQTPSNKVTEKGKYVELRCDPISGHTALYWYRQSLGQGPEFLIYFQGTGAADDSGLPNDRFFAVRPEGSVSTLKIQRTERGDSAVYLCASSQGDTEAFFGQGTRLTVV.

The chain links TRBV18 to TRBJ2-2; perhaps TRBD2 as D (6 bases). The CDR3 is 17 amino acids. V was clipped by 3 bases and J by 3 bases, with 17 bases between them. CDR1 KGHSH and CDR2 LQKENI come from the germline V gene. The CDR3 coding sequence is TGTGCCAGCTCACCCGGGGGTCCTACTAGCCACACCGGGGAGCTGTTTTTT. Its protein product is CASSPGGPTSHTGELFF.

This sequence joins TRBV2 and TRBJ2-7; D remains ambiguous. Germline V CDR1 and CDR2: SNHLY, FYNNEI. CDR3 length equals 13 residues. V lost 5 bases to trimming and J lost 2 bases, with 10 bases between them. The CDR3 DNA sequence: TGTGCCAGCAGTCCCGCGGCCGCCTACGAGCAGTACTTC. It codes for CASSPAAAYEQYF.

This chain joins TRBV3-1 (or the pseudogene TRBV3-2) and TRBJ1-3, with 7 bases matching TRBD1. The V and J ends lost 3 bases and 7 bases, in that order; junction bases with no gene match: 9. CDR3 size: 15 residues. Germline assignment: CDR1 LGHDT and CDR2 YNNKEL (reference sequence). CDR3 in DNA: TGTGCCAGCAGCCAGGTAACCGGGACAGTCAACACCATATATTTT. Translating gives CASSQVTGTVNTIYF.

The chain is built from TRBV5-1 and TRBJ2-6, with D possibly TRBD1 on 5 matching bases. The germline V and J ends were trimmed by 4 bases and 4 bases, with 12 bases remaining between them. The CDR3 contains 15 residues. CDR1 and CDR2 (germline): SGHRS, YFSETQ. The CDR3 is CASSQGPNGANVLTF. The CDR3 nucleotides read TGCGCCAGCAGCCAGGGCCCTAACGGGGCCAACGTCCTGACTTTC.

The chain is built from TRBV11-3 and TRBJ2-3; unclear D gene. V dropped 6 bases and J dropped 6 bases, with 13 bases sitting between them. The CDR3 length is 13 residues. From germline, CDR1 is SGHNT and CDR2 YENEEA. CDR3 sequence reads: CASSLEAADTQYF. The CDR3, as DNA: TGTGCCAGCAGTCTTGAGGCGGCTGATACGCAGTATTTT. Looking up the rest from reference TRBV11-3 and TRBJ2-3 gives the full variable domain: EAGVVQSPRYKIIEKKQPVAFWCNPISGHNTLYWYLQNLGQGPELLIRYENEEAVDDSQLPKDRFSAERLKGVDSTLKIQPAELGDSAVYLCASSLEAADTQYFGPGTRLTVL.

The rearrangement joins TRBV7-8 to TRBJ2-7; 15 bases align to TRBD2. Trimming cost V 5 bases and J 1 base; bases outside gene matches: 12. The CDR3 runs to 19 residues. CDR1 and CDR2 from the germline V gene are SGHVS and FQNEAQ. The CDR3 loop reads CASSPPPGLAGGLSYEQYF. CDR3 DNA: TGTGCCAGCAGCCCACCTCCGGGACTAGCGGGAGGCCTGTCCTACGAGCAGTACTTC.

This clone was recorded a few times. CDR3 in DNA: TGTGCCAGCAGCCGGACTAGCGGGACGTTCCAAACAGATACGCAGTATTTT. Translated: CASSRTSGTFQTDTQYF. The chain carries TRBV5-4 and TRBJ2-3; 12 bases line up with TRBD2. Germline values: CDR1 SGHNT, CDR2 YYREEE (reference sequence). This CDR3 is 17 amino acids long. V dropped 4 bases and J dropped 3; count of bases not matched to a gene: 9. Together with reference TRBV5-4 and TRBJ2-3, the CDR3 gives the full variable domain: ETGVTQSPTHLIKTRGQQVTLRCSSQSGHNTVSWYQQALGQGPQFIFQYYREEENGRGNFPPRFSGLQFPNYSSELNVNALELDDSALYLCASSRTSGTFQTDTQYFGPGTRLTVL.

The rearrangement joins TRBV27 to TRBJ2-7; 9 positions match TRBD1. With V trimmed by 2 bases and J by 2 bases, 4 bases remained unmatched. The CDR3 runs 15 residues. Germline assignment: CDR1 MNHEY and CDR2 SMNVEV (reference sequence). The CDR3 coding sequence is TGTGCCAGCAGTTTAAGACAGGGGGTGCCCTACGAGCAGTACTTC. This codes for CASSLRQGVPYEQYF.

The CDR3 bases are TGTGCCAGCAGTTACGGGGCAGACCTTGGGACACCCCTCCACTTT. Translating gives CASSYGADLGTPLHF. V gene TRBV6-5 combines with J gene TRBJ1-6, with D perhaps TRBD1 (5 bases). The CDR3 sequence is 15 residues long. Germline V CDR1 and CDR2: MNHEY, SVGAGI. Trimming took 2 bases from V and 11 from J, leaving 16 bases between them.

In this sample, this clone turned up once. This chain connects TRBV5-4 to TRBJ1-2, with 8 positions matching TRBD1. The CDR3 loop spans 19 amino acids. Trimming took 1 base from V and 1 from J; bases not matched to a gene: 15. In germline, CDR1 is SGHNT, CDR2 YYREEE (reference sequence). The CDR3 reads CASSLLLYWQGASNYGYTF. CDR3 bases: TGTGCCAGCAGCTTGCTTCTTTATTGGCAGGGGGCAAGTAACTATGGCTACACCTTC.

This rearrangement joins TRBV12-3 or TRBV12-4 to TRBJ2-5; D unclear. CDR3 length: 13 residues. Deletions cut 3 bases from V and 5 bases from J, with 10 bases between. DNA of the CDR3: TGTGCCAGCAGTTTCTCCGCCCGGGAGACCCAGTACTTC. Protein sequence: CASSFSARETQYF.

CDR3: CASSPPRAGGLNEQFF. The CDR3 region has the DNA TGTGCCAGCAGCCCCCCTAGAGCGGGGGGTTTGAATGAGCAGTTCTTC. The gene calls are TRBV7-9 and TRBJ2-1, with 9 positions matching TRBD2. This CDR3 has 16 amino acids. The V and J ends lost 5 bases and 7 bases, in that order; junction bases with no gene match: 12. Germline CDR1 and CDR2: SEHNR and FQNEAQ (reference sequence).

The CDR3, as DNA: TGTGCCAGCAGCTTTATGACAGGGGTAAATTCACCCCTCCACTTT. Translation gives CASSFMTGVNSPLHF. The chain employs TRBV7-9 and TRBJ1-6; TRBD1 aligns across 8 bases. The CDR3 covers 15 residues. From germline, CDR1 is SEHNR and CDR2 FQNEAQ (reference sequence). Trimming cost V 3 bases and J 7 bases; bases outside gene matches: 5. Supplemented by reference TRBV7-9 and TRBJ1-6, the full variable domain reads DTGVSQNPRHKITKRGQNVTFRCDPISEHNRLYWYRQTLGQGPEFLTYFQNEAQLEKSRLLSDRFSAERPKGSFSTLEIQRTEQGDSAMYLCASSFMTGVNSPLHFGNGTRLTVT.

The chain carries TRBV19 and TRBJ2-5, with TRBD2 matching over 10 bases. V shed 8 bases and J 5 bases; nucleotides not matched to a gene: 11. Per germline, CDR1 LNHDA and CDR2 SQIVND (reference sequence). CDR3 length equals 15 residues. CDR3 amino acids: CASSERGGRYETQYF. The CDR3 coding sequence is TGTGCCAGTTCAGAGCGGGGGGGCCGTTATGAGACCCAGTACTTC. Full variable domain (outside the CDR3, taken from reference TRBV19 and TRBJ2-5): DGGITQSPKYLFRKEGQNVTLSCEQNLNHDAMYWYRQDPGQGLRLIYYSQIVNDFQKGDIAEGYSVSREKKESFPLTVTSAQKNPTAFYLCASSERGGRYETQYFGPGTRLLVL.

This chain links TRBV3-1 (or the pseudogene TRBV3-2) with TRBJ1-3, with 8 bases that match TRBD1. CDR3 length: 16 amino acids. Looked up from germline, CDR1 is LGHDT and CDR2 is YNNKEL (reference sequence). The V segment lost 5 bases and the J segment 0 bases; nucleotides outside the gene matches: 6. CDR3 loop: CASSWGQASSGNTIYF. CDR3 nucleotides: TGTGCCAGCAGCTGGGGACAGGCTAGCTCTGGAAACACCATATATTTT.

The chain joins TRBV10-3 to TRBJ1-1; D uncertain. The V gene's germline CDR1 is ENHRY and CDR2 SYGVKD. V was clipped by 4 bases and J by 2 bases, with 8 bases between them. The CDR3 loop spans 13 amino acids. CDR3 nucleotide sequence: TGTGCCATCAGTGCGAGAGCAAACACTGAAGCTTTCTTT. Translation: CAISARANTEAFF.

The chain couples TRBV27 to TRBJ2-6, with D unresolved. V lost 0 bases and J lost 0, with 9 bases in between. Germline assignment: CDR1 MNHEY and CDR2 SMNVEV (reference sequence). CDR3 size: 17 residues. This chain's CDR3 is CASSLSSGNSGANVLTF. The CDR3 DNA reads TGTGCCAGCAGTTTATCGTCCGGTAACTCTGGGGCCAACGTCCTGACTTTC.

In this sample, this clone turned up once. The chain has TRBV18 and TRBJ1-6; D is undetermined. CDR1 and CDR2 (germline): KGHSH, LQKENI. The V end was cut by 5 bases, the J end by 7 bases, with 15 bases between. This CDR3 is built from 15 residues. CDR3 sequence: CASSVAQSRNSPLHF. CDR3 bases: TGTGCCAGCTCAGTGGCACAGAGTAGGAATTCACCCCTCCACTTT.

J is TRBJ2-1 and V is TRBV6-1; TRBD1 is a possible D gene (7 bases). V was shortened by 4 bases and J by 0 bases, with 16 bases between the two germline ends. CDR3 length: 17 residues. From germline, CDR1 is MNHNS and CDR2 SASEGT. The CDR3 DNA follows: TGTGCCAGCAGTGCTACAGGGGACTTTAGCTCCTACAATGAGCAGTTCTTC. Protein: CASSATGDFSSYNEQFF.

The V and J genes are TRBV7-2 and TRBJ2-7, with D possibly matching TRBD1 (6 bases). V was trimmed by 6 bases and J by 3 bases, leaving 12 bases between them. Germline-derived CDR1 and CDR2 are SGHTA and FQGNSA. The CDR3 extends over 13 amino acids. The CDR3 spells CASSSTGYYEQYF. The DNA for the CDR3 is TGTGCCAGCAGTTCGACAGGATACTACGAGCAGTACTTC.

The chain recombines TRBV30 with TRBJ1-6; 8 positions agree with TRBD1. The germline gives CDR1 GTSNPN, CDR2 SVGIG (reference sequence). CDR3 length: 20 residues. Unmatched junction bases numbered 23, after V lost 3 bases and J lost 7 bases. The CDR3 nucleotides read TGTGCCTGGAGCTCGGGATTGTGGGGACAGGTCGTCAGCAGCAATTCACCCCTCCACTTT. The encoded protein is CAWSSGLWGQVVSSNSPLHF.

The CDR3 is CASSVSGGTDTQYF. DNA for the CDR3: TGCGCCAGCAGCGTCAGCGGGGGCACAGATACGCAGTATTTT. This chain connects TRBV5-1 to TRBJ2-3, with TRBD2 matching 7 bases. The CDR3 length is 14 residues. V trimming: 4 bases; J trimming: 1 base; junction bases outside the gene matches: 3. Germline CDR1 and CDR2: SGHRS and YFSETQ.